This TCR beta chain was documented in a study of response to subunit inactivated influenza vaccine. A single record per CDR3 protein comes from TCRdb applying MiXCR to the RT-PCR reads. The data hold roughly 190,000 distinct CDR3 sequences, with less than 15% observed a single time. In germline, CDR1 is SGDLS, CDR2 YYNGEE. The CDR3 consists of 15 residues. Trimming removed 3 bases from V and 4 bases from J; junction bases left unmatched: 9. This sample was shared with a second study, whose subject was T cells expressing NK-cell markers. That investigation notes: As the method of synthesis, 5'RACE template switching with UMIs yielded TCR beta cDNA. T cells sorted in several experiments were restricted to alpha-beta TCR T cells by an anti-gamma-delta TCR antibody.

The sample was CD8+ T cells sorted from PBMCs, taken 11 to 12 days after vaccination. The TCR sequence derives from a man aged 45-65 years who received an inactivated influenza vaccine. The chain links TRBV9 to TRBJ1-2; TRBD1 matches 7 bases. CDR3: CASSGYRQGSYGYTF. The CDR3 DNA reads TGTGCCAGCAGCGGCTATAGACAGGGTAGCTATGGCTACACCTTC.